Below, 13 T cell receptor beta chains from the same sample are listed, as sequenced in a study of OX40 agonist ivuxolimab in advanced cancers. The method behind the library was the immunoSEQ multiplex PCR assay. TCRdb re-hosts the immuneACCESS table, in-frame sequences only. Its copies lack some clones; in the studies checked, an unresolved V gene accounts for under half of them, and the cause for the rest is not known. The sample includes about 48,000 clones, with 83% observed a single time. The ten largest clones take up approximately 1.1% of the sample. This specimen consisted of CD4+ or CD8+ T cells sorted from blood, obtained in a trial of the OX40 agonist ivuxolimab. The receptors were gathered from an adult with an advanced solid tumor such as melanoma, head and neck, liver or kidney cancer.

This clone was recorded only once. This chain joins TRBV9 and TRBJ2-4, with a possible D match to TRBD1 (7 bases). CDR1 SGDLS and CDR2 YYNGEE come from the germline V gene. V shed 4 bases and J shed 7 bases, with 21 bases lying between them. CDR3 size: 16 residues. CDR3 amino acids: CASSPPGGIVGNIQYF. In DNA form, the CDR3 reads TGTGCCAGCAGCCCCCCAGGGGGGATAGTAGGGAACATTCAGTACTTC.

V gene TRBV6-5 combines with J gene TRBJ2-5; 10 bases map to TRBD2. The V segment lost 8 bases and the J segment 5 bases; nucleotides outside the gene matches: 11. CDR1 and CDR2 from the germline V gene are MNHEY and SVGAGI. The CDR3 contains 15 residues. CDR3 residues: CASGLAGEVGETQYF. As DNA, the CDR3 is TGTGCCAGCGGCCTAGCGGGGGAAGTTGGCGAGACCCAGTACTTC.

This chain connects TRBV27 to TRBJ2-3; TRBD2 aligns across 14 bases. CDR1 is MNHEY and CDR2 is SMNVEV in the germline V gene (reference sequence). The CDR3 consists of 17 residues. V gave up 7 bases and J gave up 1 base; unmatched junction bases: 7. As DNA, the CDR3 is TGTGCCAGCATTAGACTAGCGGGGGGGGTTCGCACAGATACGCAGTATTTT. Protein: CASIRLAGGVRTDTQYF.

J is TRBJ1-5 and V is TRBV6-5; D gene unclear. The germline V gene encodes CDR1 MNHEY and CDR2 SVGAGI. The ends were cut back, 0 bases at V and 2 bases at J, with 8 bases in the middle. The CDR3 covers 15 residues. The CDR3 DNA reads TGTGCCAGCAGTTACTCGAATACAGGCAATCAGCCCCAGCATTTT. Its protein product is CASSYSNTGNQPQHF.

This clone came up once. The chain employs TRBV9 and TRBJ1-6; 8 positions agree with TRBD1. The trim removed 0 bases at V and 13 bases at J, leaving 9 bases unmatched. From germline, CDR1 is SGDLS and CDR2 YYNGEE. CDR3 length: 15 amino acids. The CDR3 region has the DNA TGTGCCAGCAGCGTAGGGGAACAGGGGGTGTCCCCCCTCCACTTT. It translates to CASSVGEQGVSPLHF.

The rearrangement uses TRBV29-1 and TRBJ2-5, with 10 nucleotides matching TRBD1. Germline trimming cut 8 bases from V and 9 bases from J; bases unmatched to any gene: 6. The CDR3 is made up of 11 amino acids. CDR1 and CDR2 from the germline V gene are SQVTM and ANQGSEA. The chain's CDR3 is CSLRTGGAQYF. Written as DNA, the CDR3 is TGCAGCCTCCGGACAGGGGGGGCCCAGTACTTC.

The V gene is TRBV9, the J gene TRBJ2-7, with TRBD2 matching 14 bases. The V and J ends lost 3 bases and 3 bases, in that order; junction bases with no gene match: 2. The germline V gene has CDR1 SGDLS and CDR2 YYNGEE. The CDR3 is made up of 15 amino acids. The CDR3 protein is CASSGGLAGVYEQYF. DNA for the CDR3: TGTGCCAGCAGCGGGGGACTAGCGGGGGTCTACGAGCAGTACTTC.

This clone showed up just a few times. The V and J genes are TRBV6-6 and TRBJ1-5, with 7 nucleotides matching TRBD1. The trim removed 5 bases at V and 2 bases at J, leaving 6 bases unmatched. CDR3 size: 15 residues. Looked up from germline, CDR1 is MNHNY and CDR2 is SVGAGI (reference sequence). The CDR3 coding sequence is TGTGCCAGCAGTCTGACAGGGAGAGGCAATCAGCCCCAGCATTTT. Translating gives CASSLTGRGNQPQHF.

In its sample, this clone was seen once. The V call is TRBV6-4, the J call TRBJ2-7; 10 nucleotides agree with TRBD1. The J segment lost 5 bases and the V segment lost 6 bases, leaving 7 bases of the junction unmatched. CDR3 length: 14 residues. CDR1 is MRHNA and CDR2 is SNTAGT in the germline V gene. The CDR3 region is CASRSDRGSDEQYF. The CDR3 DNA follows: TGTGCCAGCAGATCGGACAGGGGGAGCGACGAGCAGTACTTC.

CDR3 protein: CASSTGRIGELFF. In DNA, the CDR3 is TGTGCCAGCAGCACGGGACGAATCGGGGAGCTGTTTTTT. The chain is built from TRBV5-5 and TRBJ2-2; D possibly matches TRBD1 or TRBD2 (5 bases each). CDR3 size: 13 residues. V was clipped by 4 bases and J by 7 bases, with 11 bases between them. CDR1 and CDR2 from the germline V gene are SGHKS and YYEKEE (reference sequence).

CDR3 coding DNA: TGTGCCAGCAGCTTTACCGGGACAGGGGCTAGACTGTTTTTT. This translates into CASSFTGTGARLFF. The V call is TRBV5-8, the J call TRBJ1-4; 10 nucleotides match TRBD1. With 2 bases clipped from V and 13 bases from J, the junction kept 8 bases outside the gene matches. Germline CDR1 reads SGHTS; CDR2 reads YDEGEE. This CDR3 comprises 14 residues.

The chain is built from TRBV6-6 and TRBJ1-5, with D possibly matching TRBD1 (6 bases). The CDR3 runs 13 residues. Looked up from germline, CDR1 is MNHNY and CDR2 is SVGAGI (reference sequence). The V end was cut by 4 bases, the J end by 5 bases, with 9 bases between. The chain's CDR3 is CASSLQGYQPQHF. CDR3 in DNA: TGTGCCAGCAGTTTACAGGGATATCAGCCCCAGCATTTT.

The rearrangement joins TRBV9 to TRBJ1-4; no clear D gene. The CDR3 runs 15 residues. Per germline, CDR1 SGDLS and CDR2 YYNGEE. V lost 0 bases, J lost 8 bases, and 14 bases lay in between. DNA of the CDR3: TGTGCCAGCAGCGTAGGTGATCGGGAAGGAGAAAAACTGTTTTTT. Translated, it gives CASSVGDREGEKLFF.